A selection of T cell receptor beta chains follows, all from one sample in a study of blood T cell repertoires in COVID-19. The assay was immunoSEQ multiplex PCR, and TCRdb's table has in-frame clones only and misses some. The sample gives a few hundred thousand clones, roughly four fifths of which show up once; roughly 10% is in the top ten. The sequenced material came from peripheral blood. These receptors came from a man older than 75 with acute or convalescent COVID-19. Each CDR3 is given with its conserved first and last residue. Each record gives: V gene, D gene, J gene, clone size, CDR3 DNA, CDR3 protein. D genes are given only for firm matches. Rows give clone size only sometimes, using once, few, many, or a class for an expanded clone.

TRBV6-1,.,TRBJ2-7,.,TGTGCCAGCAGTGAAGTCAATTACGAGCAGTACTTC,CASSEVNYEQYF
TRBV27,TRBD1,TRBJ2-1,.,TGTGCCAGCAGTTCCCTCAGGGGGAGAAACTACAATGAGCAGTTCTTC,CASSSLRGRNYNEQFF
TRBV28,TRBD1,TRBJ2-7,.,TGTGCCAGCAACCGACAGGGGCGCCCTCACGAGCAGTACTTC,CASNRQGRPHEQYF
TRBV27,TRBD1,TRBJ1-2,.,TGTGCCAGCAGTTGGACAGGGGGTAACTATGGCTACACCTTC,CASSWTGGNYGYTF
TRBV9,.,TRBJ2-1,few,TGTGCCAGCAGCGTAGATGGTCAGGGTCGACAGAGTGAGCAGTTCTTC,CASSVDGQGRQSEQFF
TRBV7-2,TRBD1,TRBJ1-2,.,TGTGCCAGCAGTTATCCGGGACAGGGGGCAGGCTACACCTTC,CASSYPGQGAGYTF
TRBV7-2,TRBD2,TRBJ2-7,.,TGTGCCAGCAGCTTAGCGCGGACTAGCGGGAGGGACGAGCAGTACTTC,CASSLARTSGRDEQYF
TRBV2,TRBD1,TRBJ1-4,.,TGTGCCAGCAGCGGGGGACAGGGAAAGGGTGAAAAACTGTTTTTT,CASSGGQGKGEKLFF
TRBV10-2,TRBD1,TRBJ2-1,.,TGCGCCACCGGATACAGGGGGCGAGAGCAGTTCTTC,CATGYRGREQFF
TRBV15,.,TRBJ2-2,.,TGTGCCACCAGCAGAGGGGGACTGGGGACCGGGGAGCTGTTTTTT,CATSRGGLGTGELFF
TRBV3-1/TRBV3-2,TRBD1,TRBJ2-7,few,TGTGCCAGCAGCCAACGGACAGGTTCTGGCGAGCAGTACTTC,CASSQRTGSGEQYF
TRBV6-5,TRBD1,TRBJ1-6,.,TGTGCCAGCAGTTTCCGATCGGGACAGGGGGAGTCACCCCTCCACTTT,CASSFRSGQGESPLHF
TRBV5-4,TRBD1,TRBJ2-7,.,TGTGCCAGCAGCGTATCCGGGACAGGGGCCTACGAGCAGTACTTC,CASSVSGTGAYEQYF
TRBV5-1,.,TRBJ2-2,.,TGCGCCAGCAGCTCCCGACAGTCGAACACCGGGGAGCTGTTTTTT,CASSSRQSNTGELFF
TRBV5-4,TRBD1,TRBJ1-2,.,TGTGCCAGCAGCTTGGGAGGGACAGGAGCTAACTATGGCTACACCTTC,CASSLGGTGANYGYTF
TRBV7-9,.,TRBJ1-4,few,TGTGCCAGCAGCCCTTACAGGGCCTCTCATGAAAAACTGTTTTTT,CASSPYRASHEKLFF
TRBV27,.,TRBJ1-6,.,TGTGCCAGCAGTTTACGGGGGGGGAATTCACCCCTCCACTTT,CASSLRGGNSPLHF
TRBV19,.,TRBJ2-7,.,TGTGCCAGTAAAGGGGGAGGGGGATCCGGTGGTCGCGAGCAGTACTTC,CASKGGGGSGGREQYF
TRBV19,TRBD1,TRBJ1-4,.,TGTGCCAGTAGTCCCCGACAGGGCGGTGAAAAACTGTTTTTT,CASSPRQGGEKLFF
TRBV18,.,TRBJ1-5,.,TGTGCCAGCTCCCGGACAAAGGGGGTTAATCAGCCCCAGCATTTT,CASSRTKGVNQPQHF
TRBV28,TRBD1,TRBJ1-5,.,TGTGCCAGCAGTTTAGCCGGCCTTGGGACAGGGACTCAGCCCCAGCATTTT,CASSLAGLGTGTQPQHF
TRBV5-1,.,TRBJ2-7,.,TGCGCCAGCAGCTTGGCCTCCGGCCAGGGCTACGAGCAGTACTTC,CASSLASGQGYEQYF
TRBV6-1,TRBD1,TRBJ1-1,.,TGTGCCAGCAGTGACAGGAGAACAGGGGGTTTAGCTGAAGCTTTCTTT,CASSDRRTGGLAEAFF
TRBV5-6,TRBD1,TRBJ1-4,few,TGTGCCAGCAGCTTGGCCAGGGGGCGGATCAATGAAAAACTGTTTTTT,CASSLARGRINEKLFF
TRBV6-5,.,TRBJ2-1,.,TGTGCCAGCAGTTCGTCCGGGACTGCGATGTTCTTC,CASSSSGTAMFF
TRBV9,TRBD1,TRBJ1-2,few,TGTGCCAGCAGCTCACGGGACAGGGGCTACACCTTC,CASSSRDRGYTF
TRBV3-1/TRBV3-2,TRBD1,TRBJ2-4,.,TGTGCCAGCAGCCAAGAACTCCACAGGGGAAACATTCAGTACTTC,CASSQELHRGNIQYF